This is a list of T cell receptor beta chains from one sample in a study of T cell repertoires in cytomegalovirus infection. In TCRdb, the reads were re-called with MiXCR into one record per CDR3 protein. This table has approximately 730,000 distinct CDR3 sequences, around 35% appearing once. The antigens these receptors bind are not known. Sample: cultured PBMCs, taken from culture after CMV antigen stimulation. The receptors were gathered from a human donor in good health (CMV status not recorded). Some clones in this sample may be carry-over from other donors' samples. Each CDR3 is given with its conserved first and last residue. Fields, in order: D gene, V gene, clone size, J gene, CDR3 protein, CDR3 DNA. D genes are given only for firm matches. Rows may omit the clone size; those that give it use once, few, many or a size class.

-	TRBV4-1	-	TRBJ2-1	CASSQAVIYRELGYNEQFF	TGCGCCAGCAGCCAAGCAGTAATCTACAGGGAGCTGGGGTACAATGAGCAGTTCTTC
-	TRBV6-1	many	TRBJ2-7	CASSRDTQKDEQYF	TGTGCCAGCAGTCGGGACACCCAAAAGGACGAGCAGTACTTC
-	TRBV20-1	-	TRBJ1-1	CSARDPARSTEAFF	TGCAGTGCTAGAGATCCAGCCCGTAGCACTGAAGCTTTCTTT
TRBD1	TRBV10-3	-	TRBJ1-1	CASEGQGSRNTEAFF	TGTGCCTCAGAAGGACAGGGGAGTCGGAACACTGAAGCTTTCTTT
TRBD1	TRBV7-9	few	TRBJ2-6	CASSLPRDRGIFSGANVLTF	TGTGCCAGCAGCTTACCGCGGGACAGGGGAATTTTCTCTGGGGCCAACGTCCTGACTTTC
-	TRBV20-1	-	TRBJ2-1	CSATPHNEQFF	TGCAGTGCTACACCACACAATGAGCAGTTCTTC
-	TRBV4-1	-	TRBJ2-3	CASSQDLVQASTDTQYF	TGCGCCAGCAGCCAAGATTTGGTCCAAGCGAGCACAGATACGCAGTATTTT
TRBD2	TRBV9	-	TRBJ2-3	CASSVESGTTDTQYF	TGTGCCAGCAGCGTAGAAAGCGGGACCACAGATACGCAGTATTTT
-	TRBV7-2	few	TRBJ2-7	CASSFPPTRSSYEQYF	TGTGCCAGCAGCTTCCCCCCTACGAGGAGCTCCTACGAGCAGTACTTC
-	TRBV7-9	-	TRBJ2-5	CASSLPGGQETQYF	TGTGCCAGCAGCCTTCCCGGGGGACAAGAGACCCAGTACTTC
-	TRBV7-8	few	TRBJ2-1	CASSLAGNDEQFF	TGTGCCAGCAGCTTAGCGGGAAATGATGAGCAGTTCTTC
-	TRBV7-2	few	TRBJ2-1	CASSLFRNYNEQFF	TGTGCCAGCAGCTTATTCAGGAATTACAATGAGCAGTTCTTC
-	TRBV7-2	many	TRBJ1-5	CASSLQLDQPQHF	TGTGCCAGCAGCTTACAATTAGATCAGCCCCAGCATTTT
TRBD2	TRBV11-2	few	TRBJ2-5	CASSTLSPGKLAGQETQYF	TGTGCCAGCAGCACGCTATCCCCGGGGAAGCTAGCGGGCCAAGAGACCCAGTACTTC
TRBD2	TRBV29-1	-	TRBJ2-1	CSVEGTSGGAHYNEQFF	TGCAGCGTTGAAGGGACTAGCGGGGGGGCCCACTACAATGAGCAGTTCTTC
TRBD2	TRBV5-5	few	TRBJ2-1	CASSKLAGDSYNEQFF	TGTGCCAGCAGTAAACTAGCGGGGGACTCCTACAATGAGCAGTTCTTC
-	TRBV6-8	-	TRBJ2-1	CASRPLERLSSYNEQFF	TGTGCCAGCAGGCCCTTAGAGCGGCTTAGCTCCTACAATGAGCAGTTCTTC
-	TRBV6-1	few	TRBJ2-7	CASSYGARPKRGYEQYF	TGTGCCAGCAGCTACGGGGCCCGACCAAAAAGGGGCTACGAGCAGTACTTC